The 5 T cell receptor beta chains in this list originate from one sample, sequenced in a study of long-term antiretroviral therapy in people with HIV. The libraries were made with immunoSEQ v3.0 at survey level. Clones were sequenced by immunoSEQ multiplex PCR, and TCRdb holds only the in-frame ones, with some missing. This table has roughly 25,000 clones, 70% to 85% appearing once. The sequences come from unsorted PBMCs, collected 0.7 years before starting antiretroviral therapy. The receptor set was obtained from a man younger than 40 with HIV.

The chain joins TRBV19 to TRBJ1-1; 12 bases line up with TRBD1. Per the germline V gene, CDR1 is LNHDA and CDR2 is SQIVND (reference sequence). This CDR3 contains 19 residues. V shed 6 bases, J shed 1 base, and the junction held 15 bases outside the gene matches. The CDR3 nucleotides are TGTGCCAGTAGACCTAGGACCGGGACAGGGGGCTTGGGGAACACTGAAGCTTTCTTT. It translates to CASRPRTGTGGLGNTEAFF.

V gene TRBV11-2 combines with J gene TRBJ2-7; TRBD2 matches at 12 bases. In germline, CDR1 is SGHAT, CDR2 FQNNGV. The CDR3 is 16 residues long. With 6 bases clipped from V and 2 bases from J, the junction kept 8 bases outside the gene matches. This chain's CDR3 is CASSSPSGRAAYEQYF. In DNA form, the CDR3 reads TGTGCCAGCAGTTCCCCTAGCGGGAGGGCCGCCTACGAGCAGTACTTC.

The chain recombines TRBV5-1 with TRBJ2-7, with D perhaps matching TRBD2 (7 bases). CDR1 and CDR2 from the germline V gene are SGHRS and YFSETQ. Deletions cut 0 bases from V and 4 bases from J, with 11 bases between. The CDR3 sequence is 14 residues long. Here the CDR3 reads CASSLEGGQYEQYF. The CDR3 coding sequence is TGCGCCAGCAGCTTGGAGGGGGGGCAATACGAGCAGTACTTC. Full variable domain (missing parts from reference TRBV5-1 and TRBJ2-7): KAGVTQTPRYLIKTRGQQVTLSCSPISGHRSVSWYQQTPGQGLQFLFEYFSETQRNKGNFPGRFSGRQFSNSRSEMNVSTLELGDSALYLCASSLEGGQYEQYFGPGTRLTVT.

This clone occurred once. The chain joins TRBV28 to TRBJ1-6; D is unclear. Germline CDR1 MDHEN, CDR2 SYDVKM. Trimming stripped 1 base from V and 7 bases from J, with 8 bases between. This CDR3 has 14 residues. CDR3 loop: CASSLSNPNSPLHF. CDR3 nucleotides: TGTGCCAGCAGTTTATCGAATCCCAATTCACCCCTCCACTTT.

The rearrangement joins TRBV7-8 to TRBJ1-6, with D maybe TRBD1 (5 bases). The V gene lost 0 bases and the J gene lost 0 bases, with 12 bases spanning the gap. Germline CDR1 SGHVS, CDR2 FQNEAQ. The length of the CDR3 is 18 residues. CDR3 DNA sequence: TGTGCCAGCAGCTTAGCGGCAGGGCAGAGCTCCTATAATTCACCCCTCCACTTT. It is translated as CASSLAAGQSSYNSPLHF.